The clone carrying this TCR beta chain was recorded a few times. Between the trimmed V and J ends, which lost 7 bases and 2 bases, there was a span of 16 bases. There are 15 residues in the CDR3. Germline V CDR1 and CDR2: ENHRY, SYGVKD. The data were obtained in a study of radiotherapy plus CTLA-4 blockade in lung cancer. Profiled with immunoSEQ multiplex PCR; TCRdb holds only in-frame clones, not every one. This sample has about 14,000 clones, with about 87% found just once. The chain is built from TRBV10-3 and TRBJ2-3, with no clear D. The TCR originated in a human donor with non-small cell lung cancer that progressed on radiotherapy plus ipilimumab. Some clones in this sample may be carry-over from other donors' samples. The specimen was peripheral blood, collected from a patient treated with radiotherapy plus ipilimumab. This CDR3 is CAIKPSPLDTDTQYF. CDR3 bases: TGTGCCATCAAACCGAGCCCGCTCGACACAGATACGCAGTATTTT.